The sequence of this T cell receptor beta chain was determined in a study of T cell responses to AZD1222 COVID-19 vaccine. Study-wide results and limits: Vaccine-related CD4 TCRs covered spike, predominating at 160-218 and 743-854. Nearly half of spike-specific TCRs reportedly go after variant regions that carry no mutations. Most donors were white British and more were female, and clonal diversity was possibly underestimated.

With respect to this clone: What it binds is unknown.

The V gene lost 4 bases and the J gene lost 0 bases, with 10 bases spanning the gap. Germline loops: CDR1 SGHNT, CDR2 YYREEE (reference sequence). The CDR3 has 14 residues. Using immunoSEQ multiplex PCR, the repertoire was profiled, and TCRdb retains in-frame clones only, with some absent. The sample carries around 140,000 clones, just under 95% recorded once. This chain uses TRBV5-4 with TRBJ1-1; D not certain. The sequence was obtained from an adult who had recovered from COVID-19. The material sequenced was peripheral blood, taken after recovery from COVID-19. CDR3 loop: CASSQRRMNTEAFF. In DNA form, the CDR3 reads TGTGCCAGCAGCCAACGACGGATGAACACTGAAGCTTTCTTT.